A selection of T cell receptor beta chains follows, all from one sample in a study of cytomegalovirus exposure and HLA in healthy donors. Measured with immunoSEQ multiplex PCR; TCRdb has only the in-frame clones, and not every one. The sample carries fewer than 250,000 clones, over 80% recorded once. The specimen sequenced was PBMCs. All receptors derive from a woman aged 25 to 45 in good health and CMV-seropositive. CDR3s leave out the opening cysteine and the closing phenylalanine or tryptophan. The order of the fields is CDR3 protein, V gene, J gene.

ASSADRITDTQY	TRBV6-1	TRBJ2-3
ASSLSLGGNTGELF	TRBV27	TRBJ2-2
ASRAEAGNNEQF	TRBV27	TRBJ2-1
ASSPLPGTGGYFDGYT	TRBV27	TRBJ1-2
AWSPGTGGREQY	TRBV30	TRBJ2-7
ASRGSGGNYNEQF	TRBV27	TRBJ2-1
ASSEWGTGNTIY	TRBV6-1	TRBJ1-3
ASSFGQGSRY	TRBV5-4	TRBJ2-7
SVVPTDTQY	TRBV29-1	TRBJ2-3
ASTRTSGTYEQY	TRBV7-2	TRBJ2-7
SAGTGGGYT	TRBV29-1	TRBJ1-2
ASSLVLGTAGYT	TRBV11-2	TRBJ1-2
ASSPVGGSRETQY	TRBV18	TRBJ2-5
ASSPGFSYEQY	TRBV13	TRBJ2-7
ASISNTEAF	TRBV6-5	TRBJ1-1
ASSLDQREYEQY	TRBV5-1	TRBJ2-7
ASNRLYSPNTEAF	TRBV25-1	TRBJ1-1
ASSLGPWSF	TRBV5-1	TRBJ1-1
ASSYGPYTYEQY	TRBV7-9	TRBJ2-7
ASSEPGQIMNTEAF	TRBV6-1	TRBJ1-1
SVEDRRNQETQY	TRBV29-1	TRBJ2-5
ASSLGSGSYEQY	TRBV7-2	TRBJ2-7
ASSFEGKNEKLF	TRBV5-4	TRBJ1-4
ASSLAGGQDEQY	TRBV7-8	TRBJ2-7
ASSAGTSGSTGELF	TRBV7-6	TRBJ2-2
ASSYSRIGGYEQY	TRBV6-5	TRBJ2-7
ASSTRLAYNEQF	TRBV9	TRBJ2-1
ASSLGTGAF	TRBV7-2	TRBJ1-1
ASSEWRGYT	TRBV2	TRBJ1-2
ASSQAGTDNEQF	TRBV6-1	TRBJ2-1
ASSGTGNNEQF	TRBV6-1	TRBJ2-1
ASSEAPLKGF	TRBV2	TRBJ1-1
ASSLGYEQY	TRBV27	TRBJ2-7
ASSQETVFSYEQY	TRBV4-3	TRBJ2-7
ASSLEGGASNQPQH	TRBV7-8	TRBJ1-5
ASRQRNRAGGELF	TRBV6-1	TRBJ2-2
ASALLAEETQY	TRBV6-5	TRBJ2-5
ASDRGSNQPQH	TRBV30	TRBJ1-5
ATSIAGYEQY	TRBV15	TRBJ2-7
ASSLNGPTGDQPQH	TRBV7-2	TRBJ1-5
ASSPSGRGHEQY	TRBV18	TRBJ2-7
ASSDTVNQPQH	TRBV10-2	TRBJ1-5
ASKYGLGIGPEGYNEQF	TRBV2	TRBJ2-1
ASSFMGAMNTGELF	TRBV5-6	TRBJ2-2
ASSRTSGSSDEQY	TRBV7-2	TRBJ2-7
ASGPDRGRSDGYT	TRBV12-5	TRBJ1-2
ASKEDPPRGGYT	TRBV6-6	TRBJ1-2
ASSRPGGYGYT	TRBV6-5	TRBJ1-2
ASSLGVNTEAF	TRBV11-3	TRBJ1-1
ASSFGRRVGYEQY	TRBV6-6	TRBJ2-7
ASSQDWAGVSEQY	TRBV4-2	TRBJ2-7
AWSLGWGSMNTEAF	TRBV30	TRBJ1-1
ASLTPGGRVTPEAF	TRBV6-6	TRBJ1-1